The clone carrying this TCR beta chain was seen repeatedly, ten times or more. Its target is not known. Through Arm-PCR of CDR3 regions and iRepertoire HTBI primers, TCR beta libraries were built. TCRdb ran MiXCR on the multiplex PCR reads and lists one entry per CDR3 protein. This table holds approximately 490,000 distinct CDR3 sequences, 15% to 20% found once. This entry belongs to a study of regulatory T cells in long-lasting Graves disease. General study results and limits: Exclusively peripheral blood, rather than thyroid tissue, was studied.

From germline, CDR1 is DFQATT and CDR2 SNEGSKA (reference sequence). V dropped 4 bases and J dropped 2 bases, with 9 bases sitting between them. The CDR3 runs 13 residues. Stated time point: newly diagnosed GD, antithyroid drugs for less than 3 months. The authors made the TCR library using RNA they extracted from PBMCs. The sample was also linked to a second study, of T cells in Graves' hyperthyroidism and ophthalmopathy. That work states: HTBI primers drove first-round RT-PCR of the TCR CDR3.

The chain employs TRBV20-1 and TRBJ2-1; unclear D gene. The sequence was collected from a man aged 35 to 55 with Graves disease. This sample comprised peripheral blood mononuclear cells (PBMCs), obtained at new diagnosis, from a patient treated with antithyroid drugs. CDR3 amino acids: CSAKFRTYNEQFF. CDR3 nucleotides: TGCAGTGCTAAGTTTAGAACCTACAATGAGCAGTTCTTC.